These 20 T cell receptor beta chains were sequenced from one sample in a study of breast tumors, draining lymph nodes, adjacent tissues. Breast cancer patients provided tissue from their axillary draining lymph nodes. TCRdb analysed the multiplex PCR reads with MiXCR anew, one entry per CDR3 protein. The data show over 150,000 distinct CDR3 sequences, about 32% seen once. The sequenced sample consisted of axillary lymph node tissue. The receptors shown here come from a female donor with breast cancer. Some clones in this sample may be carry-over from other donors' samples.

CDR3 sequence (DNA): TGCAGTGCTAGAGTTGGGACTGCGATGACACCCCTCCACTTT. Protein: CSARVGTAMTPLHF. The chain uses TRBV20-1 and TRBJ1-6; possibly TRBD1 for D (5 bases). Looked up from germline, CDR1 is DFQATT and CDR2 is SNEGSKA (reference sequence). V gave up 1 base and J gave up 11 bases, with 15 bases separating them. The CDR3 sequence is 14 residues long.

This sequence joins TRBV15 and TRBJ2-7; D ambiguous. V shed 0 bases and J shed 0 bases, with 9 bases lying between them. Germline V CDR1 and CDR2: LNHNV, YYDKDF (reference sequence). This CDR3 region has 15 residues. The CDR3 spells CATSRDRGFSYEQYF. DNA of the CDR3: TGTGCCACCAGCAGAGATCGCGGCTTCTCCTACGAGCAGTACTTC.

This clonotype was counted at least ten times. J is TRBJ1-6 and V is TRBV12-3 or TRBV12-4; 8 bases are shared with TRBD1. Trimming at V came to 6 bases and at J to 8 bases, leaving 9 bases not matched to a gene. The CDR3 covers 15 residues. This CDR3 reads CASREGQVGYSPLHF. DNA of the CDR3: TGTGCCAGCAGGGAGGGACAGGTCGGATATTCACCCCTCCACTTT.

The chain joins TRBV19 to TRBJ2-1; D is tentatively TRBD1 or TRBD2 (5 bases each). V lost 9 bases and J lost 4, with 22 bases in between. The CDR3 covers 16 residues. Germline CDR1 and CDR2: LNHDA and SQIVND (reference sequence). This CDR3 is CASHPGSGSGYNEQFF. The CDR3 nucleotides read TGTGCCAGCCACCCTGGGAGCGGCTCAGGGTACAATGAGCAGTTCTTC.

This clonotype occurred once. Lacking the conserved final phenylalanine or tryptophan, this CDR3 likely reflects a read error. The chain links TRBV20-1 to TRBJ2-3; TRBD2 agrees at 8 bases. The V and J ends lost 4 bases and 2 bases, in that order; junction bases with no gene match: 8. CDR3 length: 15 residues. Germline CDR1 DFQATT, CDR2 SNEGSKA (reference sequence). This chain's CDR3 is CSAIFRGGSTDTQYV. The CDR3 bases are TGCAGTGCTATATTTCGGGGGGGTTCCACAGATACGCAGTATGTT.

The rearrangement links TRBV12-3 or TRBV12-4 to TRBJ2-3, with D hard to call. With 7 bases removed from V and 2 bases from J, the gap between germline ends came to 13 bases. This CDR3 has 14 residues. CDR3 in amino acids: CASTLKGFTDTQYF. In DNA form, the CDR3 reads TGTGCCAGCACCCTAAAAGGGTTCACAGATACGCAGTATTTT.

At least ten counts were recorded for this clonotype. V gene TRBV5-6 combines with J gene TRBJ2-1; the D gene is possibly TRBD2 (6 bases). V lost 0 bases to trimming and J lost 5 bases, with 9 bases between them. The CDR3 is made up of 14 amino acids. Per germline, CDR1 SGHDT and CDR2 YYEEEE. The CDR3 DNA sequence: TGTGCCAGCAGCTTGGTCGGGAGAAACAATGAGCAGTTCTTC. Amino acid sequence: CASSLVGRNNEQFF. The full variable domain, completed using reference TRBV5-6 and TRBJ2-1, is DAGVTQSPTHLIKTRGQQVTLRCSPKSGHDTVSWYQQALGQGPQFIFQYYEEEERQRGNFPDRFSGHQFPNYSSELNVNALLLGDSALYLCASSLVGRNNEQFFGPGTRLTVL.

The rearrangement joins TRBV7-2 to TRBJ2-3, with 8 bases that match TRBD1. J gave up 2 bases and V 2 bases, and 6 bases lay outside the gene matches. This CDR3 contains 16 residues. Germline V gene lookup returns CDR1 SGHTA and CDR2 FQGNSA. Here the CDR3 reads CASSLLVQGATDTQYF. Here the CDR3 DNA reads TGTGCCAGCAGCTTACTAGTCCAGGGGGCCACAGATACGCAGTATTTT.

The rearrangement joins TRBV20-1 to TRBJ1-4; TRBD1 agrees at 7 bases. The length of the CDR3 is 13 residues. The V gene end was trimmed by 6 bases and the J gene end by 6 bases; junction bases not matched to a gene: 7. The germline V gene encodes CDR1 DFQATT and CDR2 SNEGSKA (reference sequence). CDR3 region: CSALGTEDEKLFF. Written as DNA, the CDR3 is TGCAGTGCCCTGGGGACAGAGGATGAAAAACTGTTTTTT.

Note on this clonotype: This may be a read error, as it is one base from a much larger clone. The CDR3 loop is CASSLGGGASNEQLF. The CDR3 DNA reads TGTGCCAGCAGCTTAGGCGGGGGCGCAAGTAATGAGCAGCTCTTC. The chain employs TRBV7-2 and TRBJ2-1, with D perhaps TRBD2 (7 bases). CDR3 length: 15 amino acids. Per the germline V gene, CDR1 is SGHTA and CDR2 is FQGNSA.

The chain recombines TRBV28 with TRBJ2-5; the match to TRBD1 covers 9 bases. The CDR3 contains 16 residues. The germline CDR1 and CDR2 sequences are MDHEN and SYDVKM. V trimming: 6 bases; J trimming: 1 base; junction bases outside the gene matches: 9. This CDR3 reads CASSSGTGYSQETQYF. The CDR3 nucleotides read TGTGCCAGCAGCTCCGGGACAGGGTACTCCCAAGAGACCCAGTACTTC.

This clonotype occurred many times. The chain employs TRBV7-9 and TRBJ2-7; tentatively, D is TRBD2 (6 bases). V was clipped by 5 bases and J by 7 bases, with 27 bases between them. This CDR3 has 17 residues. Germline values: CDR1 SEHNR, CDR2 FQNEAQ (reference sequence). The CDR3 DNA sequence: TGTGCCAGCAGCCCTCGGAGGGGCGACTATCGTGCGGGGGAGCAGTACTTC. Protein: CASSPRRGDYRAGEQYF.

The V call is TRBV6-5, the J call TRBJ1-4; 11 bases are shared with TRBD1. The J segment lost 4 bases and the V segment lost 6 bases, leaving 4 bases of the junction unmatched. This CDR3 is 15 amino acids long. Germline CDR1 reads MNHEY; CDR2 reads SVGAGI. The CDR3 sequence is CASRTGTGGNEKLFF. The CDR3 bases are TGTGCCAGCAGAACCGGGACAGGGGGTAATGAAAAACTGTTTTTT.

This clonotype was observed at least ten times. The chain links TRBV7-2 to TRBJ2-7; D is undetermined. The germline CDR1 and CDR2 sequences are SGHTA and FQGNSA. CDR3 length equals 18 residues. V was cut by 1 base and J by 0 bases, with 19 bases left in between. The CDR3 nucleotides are TGTGCCAGCAGCTTAGTTCCGGGCCGCAGCCGATTCTCCTACGAGCAGTACTTC. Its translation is CASSLVPGRSRFSYEQYF.

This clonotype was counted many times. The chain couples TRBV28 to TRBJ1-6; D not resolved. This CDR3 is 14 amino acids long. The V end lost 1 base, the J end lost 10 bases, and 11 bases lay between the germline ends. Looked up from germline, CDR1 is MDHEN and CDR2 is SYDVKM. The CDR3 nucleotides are TGTGCCAGCAGTTTATTGCACAGCGGGTCACCCCTCCACTTT. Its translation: CASSLLHSGSPLHF. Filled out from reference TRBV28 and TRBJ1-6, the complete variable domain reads DVKVTQSSRYLVKRTGEKVFLECVQDMDHENMFWYRQDPGLGLRLIYFSYDVKMKEKGDIPEGYSVSREKKERFSLILESASTNQTSMYLCASSLLHSGSPLHFGNGTRLTVT.

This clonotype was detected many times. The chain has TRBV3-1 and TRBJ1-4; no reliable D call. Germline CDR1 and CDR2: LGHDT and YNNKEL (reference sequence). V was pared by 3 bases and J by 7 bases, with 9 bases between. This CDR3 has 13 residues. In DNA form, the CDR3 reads TGTGCCAGCAGCCAGTCCGCTAGTGAAAAACTGTTTTTT. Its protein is CASSQSASEKLFF.

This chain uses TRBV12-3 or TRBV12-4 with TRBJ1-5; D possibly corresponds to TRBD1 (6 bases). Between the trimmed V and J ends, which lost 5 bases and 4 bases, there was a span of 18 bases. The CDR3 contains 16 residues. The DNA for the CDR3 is TGTGCCAGCAGTCCCCTGACAGGTGAGGGAAATCAGCCCCAGCATTTT. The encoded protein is CASSPLTGEGNQPQHF.

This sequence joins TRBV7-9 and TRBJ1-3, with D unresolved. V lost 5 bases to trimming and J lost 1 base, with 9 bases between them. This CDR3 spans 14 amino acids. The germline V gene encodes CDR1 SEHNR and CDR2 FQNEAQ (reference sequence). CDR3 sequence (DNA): TGTGCCAGCAGCCCGCCTGATTCTGGAAACACCATATATTTT. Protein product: CASSPPDSGNTIYF.

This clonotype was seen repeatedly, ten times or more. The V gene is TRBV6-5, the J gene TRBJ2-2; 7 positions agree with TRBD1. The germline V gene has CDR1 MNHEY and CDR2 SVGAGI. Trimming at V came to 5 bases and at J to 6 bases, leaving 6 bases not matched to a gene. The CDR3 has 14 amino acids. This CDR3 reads CASSRPQGSGELFF. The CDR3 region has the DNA TGTGCCAGCAGTAGACCACAGGGGTCCGGGGAGCTGTTTTTT.

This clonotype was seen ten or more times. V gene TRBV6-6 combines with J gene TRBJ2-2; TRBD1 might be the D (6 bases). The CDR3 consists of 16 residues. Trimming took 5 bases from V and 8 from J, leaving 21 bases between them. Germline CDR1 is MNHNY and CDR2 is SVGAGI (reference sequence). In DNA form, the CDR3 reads TGTGCCAGCAGTAAGCGACAGGACCTAAACGGGGGGGAGCTGTTTTTT. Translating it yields CASSKRQDLNGGELFF.